This T cell receptor beta chain is from a study of T cell responses to AZD1222 COVID-19 vaccine. Some clones are missing from TCRdb's copy, which holds only in-frame ones; the method was immunoSEQ multiplex PCR. The repertoire holds about 170,000 clones, around nine tenths seen once, with 2.6% in the top ten. Worth noting for this clone: Its specificity is unknown.

Trimming left V 4 bases short and J 6 bases short, with 11 bases between. CDR3 length: 13 residues. The germline CDR1 and CDR2 sequences are SGHTS and YDEGEE. General study points: Researchers report vaccine-associated CD4 TCRs spanning spike, with dominance at 160-218 and 743-854.

Here the sequenced sample was peripheral blood, taken on day 0 of AZD1222 vaccination. The clonotype originates from an adult in good health. The V gene is TRBV5-8, the J gene TRBJ1-5, with D maybe TRBD1 (5 bases). The CDR3 DNA sequence: TGTGCCAGCAGCGCGGAGAGGGGTCAGCCCCAGCATTTT. Amino acids: CASSAERGQPQHF.